These 4 T cell receptor beta chains were all obtained from the same sample, sequenced in a study of cytomegalovirus exposure and HLA in healthy donors. The PCR ran on 60 Vbeta and 13 Jbeta primers. Method: immunoSEQ multiplex PCR; TCRdb's copy keeps in-frame clones and lacks some. The table records around 300,000 clones, over 85% of them present only once. Input material: PBMCs. These receptors all stem from a woman younger than 35 in good health and CMV-seronegative.

In this sample, this clone turned up once. V is TRBV9 and J is TRBJ1-5; D is ambiguous. CDR1 is SGDLS and CDR2 is YYNGEE in the germline V gene. The CDR3 runs 15 residues. Trimming shortened V by 0 bases and J by 3 bases, and 10 bases separated the two germline ends. The CDR3 bases are TGTGCCAGCAGCGTAGGTGGAGCACCCAATCAGCCCCAGCATTTT. It yields the protein CASSVGGAPNQPQHF.

This clone showed up just a few times. Written as DNA, the CDR3 is TGTGCCAGTAGTATAGAGCGGACTGGCAATCAGCCCCAGCATTTT. Translated, it gives CASSIERTGNQPQHF. The J gene is TRBJ1-5, the V gene TRBV19; D is uncertain. Trimming took 0 bases from V and 2 from J, leaving 8 bases between them. Germline lookup yields CDR1 LNHDA and CDR2 SQIVND (reference sequence). The CDR3 has 15 amino acids.

The genes are TRBV6-5 and TRBJ1-2, with D possibly TRBD1 on 6 matching bases. From germline, CDR1 is MNHEY and CDR2 SVGAGI. Trimming took 6 bases from V and 4 from J, leaving 15 bases between them. The CDR3 runs to 14 residues. The CDR3 loop is CASRSVTGAYGYTF. The CDR3 region has the DNA TGTGCCAGCAGGTCTGTGACAGGCGCCTATGGCTACACCTTC.

V gene TRBV19 combines with J gene TRBJ1-2; 7 bases are shared with TRBD1. The J segment lost 4 bases and the V segment lost 5 bases, leaving 7 bases of the junction unmatched. The germline gives CDR1 LNHDA, CDR2 SQIVND (reference sequence). The CDR3 contains 14 residues. CDR3: CASSVPTGIYGYTF. The CDR3 DNA is TGTGCCAGTAGTGTCCCGACAGGGATCTATGGCTACACCTTC.